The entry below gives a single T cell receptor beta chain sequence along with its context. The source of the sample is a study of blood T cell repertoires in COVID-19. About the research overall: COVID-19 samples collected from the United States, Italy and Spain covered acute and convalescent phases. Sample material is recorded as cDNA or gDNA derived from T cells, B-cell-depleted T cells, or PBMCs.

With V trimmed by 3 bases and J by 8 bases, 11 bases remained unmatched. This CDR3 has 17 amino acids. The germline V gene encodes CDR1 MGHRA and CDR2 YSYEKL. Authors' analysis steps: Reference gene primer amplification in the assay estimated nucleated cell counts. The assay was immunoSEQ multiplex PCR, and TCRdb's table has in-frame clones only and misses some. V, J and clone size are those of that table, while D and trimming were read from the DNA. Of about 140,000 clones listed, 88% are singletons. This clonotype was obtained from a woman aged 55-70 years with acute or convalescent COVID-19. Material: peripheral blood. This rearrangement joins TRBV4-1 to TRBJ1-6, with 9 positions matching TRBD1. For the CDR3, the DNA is TGCGCCAGCAGCCAGGTAACAGGGGGCGTAATTGATTCACCCCTCCACTTT. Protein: CASSQVTGGVIDSPLHF.